These T cell receptor beta chains were read from a single sample in a study of shared clonotypes between healthy human individuals. The assay was immunoSEQ multiplex PCR, and TCRdb's table has in-frame clones only and misses some. The table lists hundreds of thousands of clones, 76% of them singletons. Sequences were obtained from PBMCs. These receptors were obtained from a middle-aged woman in good health. Some clones in this sample may be carry-over from other donors' samples. Both conserved end residues are trimmed from each CDR3. The order of the fields is CDR3 protein, J gene, D gene, clone size, V gene. D genes are given only for firm matches. Some rows mark clone size as missing; the rest say once, few, many or name a class of expanded clone.

CDR3 protein: ASSFGQESDTQY; J gene: TRBJ2-3; D gene: TRBD1; clone size: once; V gene: TRBV7-7
CDR3 protein: ASSSIGNTIY; J gene: TRBJ1-3; D gene: -; clone size: -; V gene: TRBV28
CDR3 protein: AWSPVAPYGYT; J gene: TRBJ1-2; D gene: -; clone size: -; V gene: TRBV30
CDR3 protein: ATSRPSGRAGDTQY; J gene: TRBJ2-3; D gene: TRBD2; clone size: -; V gene: TRBV15
CDR3 protein: ASSIASGRETQY; J gene: TRBJ2-5; D gene: TRBD2; clone size: few; V gene: TRBV19
CDR3 protein: ASSGRQGATGEQY; J gene: TRBJ2-7; D gene: TRBD1; clone size: -; V gene: TRBV6-1
CDR3 protein: ATGLAGPFTDTQY; J gene: TRBJ2-3; D gene: TRBD2; clone size: few; V gene: TRBV6-5
CDR3 protein: ASSQDLVGGEQY; J gene: -; D gene: -; clone size: -; V gene: TRBV4-3
CDR3 protein: ASSGRMNTGELF; J gene: TRBJ2-2; D gene: -; clone size: -; V gene: TRBV7-9
CDR3 protein: ASSLYGTANQPQH; J gene: TRBJ1-5; D gene: TRBD1; clone size: -; V gene: TRBV11-2
CDR3 protein: ASSLRTNIYEQY; J gene: TRBJ2-7; D gene: -; clone size: -; V gene: TRBV7-2
CDR3 protein: ASSLAMTTGELF; J gene: TRBJ2-2; D gene: -; clone size: -; V gene: TRBV7-9